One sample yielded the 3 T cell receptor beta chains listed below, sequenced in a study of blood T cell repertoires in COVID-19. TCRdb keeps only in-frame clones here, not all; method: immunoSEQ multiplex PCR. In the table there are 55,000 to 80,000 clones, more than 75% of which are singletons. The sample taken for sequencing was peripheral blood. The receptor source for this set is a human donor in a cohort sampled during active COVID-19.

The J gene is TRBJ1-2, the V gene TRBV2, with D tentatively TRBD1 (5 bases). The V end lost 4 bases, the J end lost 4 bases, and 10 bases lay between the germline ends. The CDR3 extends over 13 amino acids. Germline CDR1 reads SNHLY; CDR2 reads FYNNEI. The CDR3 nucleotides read TGTGCCAGCAGTGCCGACAGAATCTATGGCTACACCTTC. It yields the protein CASSADRIYGYTF. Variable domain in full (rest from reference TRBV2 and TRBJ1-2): EPEVTQTPSHQVTQMGQEVILRCVPISNHLYFYWYRQILGQKVEFLVSFYNNEISEKSEIFDDQFSVERPDGSNFTLKIRSTKLEDSAMYFCASSADRIYGYTFGSGTRLTVV.

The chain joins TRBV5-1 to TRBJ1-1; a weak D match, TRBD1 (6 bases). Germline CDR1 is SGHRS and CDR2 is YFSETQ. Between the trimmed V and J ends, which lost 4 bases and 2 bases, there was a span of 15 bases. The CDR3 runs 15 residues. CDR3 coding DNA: TGCGCCAGCAGCGCAGGGGTTTCCCTTAACACTGAAGCTTTCTTT. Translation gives CASSAGVSLNTEAFF.

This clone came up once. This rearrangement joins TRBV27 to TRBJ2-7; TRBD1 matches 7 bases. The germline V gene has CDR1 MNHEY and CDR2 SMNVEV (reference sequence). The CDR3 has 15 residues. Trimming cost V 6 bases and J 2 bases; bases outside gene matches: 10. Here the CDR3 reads CASSFTPGTAYEQYF. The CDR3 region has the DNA TGTGCCAGCAGCTTCACACCCGGGACAGCCTACGAGCAGTACTTC.